This T cell receptor beta chain was sequenced for a study of blood T cell repertoires in COVID-19. Turning to the study itself: Spain, Italy and the United States supplied samples that represented acute and convalescent COVID-19.

Germline V CDR1 and CDR2: LNHDA, SQIVND (reference sequence). The CDR3 is 15 amino acids. V trimming: 5 bases; J trimming: 3 bases; junction bases outside the gene matches: 10. Repertoires were generated with immunoSEQ multiplex PCR, while TCRdb's copy carries only in-frame clones and drops some. The sample includes 250,000 or so clones, approximately 81% of them seen just once. The receptor comes from a man between 60 and 70 years old with acute or convalescent COVID-19. Input material: peripheral blood. The chain has TRBV19 and TRBJ2-7; 7 bases align to TRBD1. The DNA for the CDR3 is TGTGCCAGTAGTGCAGCCCCGGGACAGATCTACGAGCAGTACTTC. It yields the protein CASSAAPGQIYEQYF.